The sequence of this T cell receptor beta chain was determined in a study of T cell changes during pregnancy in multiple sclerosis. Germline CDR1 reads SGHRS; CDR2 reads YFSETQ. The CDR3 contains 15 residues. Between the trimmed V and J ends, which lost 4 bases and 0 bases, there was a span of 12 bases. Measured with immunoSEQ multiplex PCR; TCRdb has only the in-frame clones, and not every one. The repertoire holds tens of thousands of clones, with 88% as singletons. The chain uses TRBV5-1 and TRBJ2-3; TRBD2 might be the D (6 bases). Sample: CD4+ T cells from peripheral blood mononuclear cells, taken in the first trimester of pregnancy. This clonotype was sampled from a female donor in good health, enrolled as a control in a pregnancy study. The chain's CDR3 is CASSRGLPSTDTQYF. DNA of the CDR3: TGCGCCAGCAGCCGGGGGTTGCCTAGCACAGATACGCAGTATTTT.